These T cell receptor beta chains were read from a single sample in a study of control samples from healthy donors and cancer patients. Clones were read by immunoSEQ multiplex PCR, and TCRdb kept only the in-frame ones, dropping some. The sample includes about 94,000 clones, less than 95% of them seen just once. The sequenced sample consisted of blood. The receptor source for this set is a woman aged 18-30 years in good health. The CDR3 runs from the conserved cysteine through the conserved F or W. The D gene is left open where the match is weak. Size tells how often a clone was seen (once, few, many) or the class of an expanded clone, and some rows leave it out.

DNA,CDR3,size,J,D,length,V
TGTGCCAGCAGTGCCGGACAGGCCAATGAAAAACTGTTTTTT,CASSAGQANEKLFF,NA,TRBJ1-4,TRBD1,14,TRBV2
TGTGCCAGCAGTTTACCTAGCGGGGGCGAGCAGTACTTC,CASSLPSGGEQYF,NA,TRBJ2-7,TRBD2,13,TRBV6-6
TGTGCCAGCAGGTCAGACAGGGGTGAGCAGTTCTTC,CASRSDRGEQFF,NA,TRBJ2-1,TRBD1,12,TRBV6-5
TGTGCCAGCAGCTTCGGCGGCCAAGCGAACACCGGGGAGCTGTTTTTT,CASSFGGQANTGELFF,NA,TRBJ2-2,NA,16,TRBV7-2
TGTGCCAGCATTCCCGGGGGGGAACCTATGAACACTGAAGCTTTCTTT,CASIPGGEPMNTEAFF,few,TRBJ1-1,NA,16,TRBV2
TGTGCCAGCAGCCCAGGGACAGGGGGAGCTTTCTTT,CASSPGTGGAFF,once,TRBJ1-1,TRBD1,12,TRBV5-4
TGTGCCAGCAGCTTGGACAGGAGGGACTATGGCTACACCTTC,CASSLDRRDYGYTF,NA,TRBJ1-2,NA,14,TRBV5-4
TGTGCTAGTGGTGACTCAGGGGATGGCTACACCTTC,CASGDSGDGYTF,NA,TRBJ1-2,NA,12,TRBV12-5
TGTGCCACCCGAATGATCCTAGGCACAGATACGCAGTATTTT,CATRMILGTDTQYF,NA,TRBJ2-3,NA,14,TRBV27
TGTGCCAGCTCAATCACCACGCGGGCAGACAATGAGCAGTTCTTC,CASSITTRADNEQFF,NA,TRBJ2-1,NA,15,TRBV18
TGTGCCAGCAGCCCAACCCGGGACACTGAAGCTTTCTTT,CASSPTRDTEAFF,NA,TRBJ1-1,NA,13,TRBV5-4
TGTGCCAGCAGCTTGGGGAGTGGCGGGGCCGGGACCCAGTACTTC,CASSLGSGGAGTQYF,NA,TRBJ2-5,NA,15,TRBV5-6